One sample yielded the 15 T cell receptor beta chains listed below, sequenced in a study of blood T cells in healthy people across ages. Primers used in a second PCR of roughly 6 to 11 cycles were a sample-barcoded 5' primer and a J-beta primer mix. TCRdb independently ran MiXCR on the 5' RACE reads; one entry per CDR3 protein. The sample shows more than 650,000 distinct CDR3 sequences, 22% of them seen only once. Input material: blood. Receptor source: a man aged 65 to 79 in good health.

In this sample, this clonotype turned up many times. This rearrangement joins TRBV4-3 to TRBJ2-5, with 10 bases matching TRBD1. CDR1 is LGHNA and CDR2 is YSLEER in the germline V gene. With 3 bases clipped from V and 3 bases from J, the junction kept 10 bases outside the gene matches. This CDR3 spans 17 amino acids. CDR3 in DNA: TGCGCCAGCAGCCAGAGGTACGGGACAGGGGTAGAAGAGACCCAGTACTTC. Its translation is CASSQRYGTGVEETQYF.

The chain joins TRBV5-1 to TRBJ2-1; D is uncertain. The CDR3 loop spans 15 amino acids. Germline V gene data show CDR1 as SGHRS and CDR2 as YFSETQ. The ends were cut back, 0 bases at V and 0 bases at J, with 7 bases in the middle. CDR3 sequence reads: CASSLDSSSYNEQFF. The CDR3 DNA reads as TGCGCCAGCAGCTTGGACTCGAGCTCCTACAATGAGCAGTTCTTC.

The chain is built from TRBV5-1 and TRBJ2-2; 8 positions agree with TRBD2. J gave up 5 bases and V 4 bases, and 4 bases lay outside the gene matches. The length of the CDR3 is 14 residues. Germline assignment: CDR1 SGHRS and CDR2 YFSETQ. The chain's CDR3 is CASSVSGNTGELFF. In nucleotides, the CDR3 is TGCGCCAGCAGCGTTAGCGGGAATACCGGGGAGCTGTTTTTT.

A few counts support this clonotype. This CDR3 reads CSASWDRDYEQYF. The CDR3 nucleotides read TGCAGTGCTAGTTGGGACAGGGATTACGAGCAGTACTTC. The V gene is TRBV20-1, the J gene TRBJ2-7, with 9 bases aligning to TRBD1. Germline trimming cut 3 bases from V and 4 bases from J; bases unmatched to any gene: 4. The CDR3 loop spans 13 amino acids. Per the germline V gene, CDR1 is DFQATT and CDR2 is SNEGSKA (reference sequence).

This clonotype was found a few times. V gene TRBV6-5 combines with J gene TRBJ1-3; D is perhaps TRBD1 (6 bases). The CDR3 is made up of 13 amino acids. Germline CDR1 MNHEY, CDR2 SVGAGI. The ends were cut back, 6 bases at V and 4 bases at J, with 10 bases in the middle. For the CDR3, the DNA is TGTGCCAGCAGCTCAGGGGTGGGAAACACCATATATTTT. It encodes CASSSGVGNTIYF.

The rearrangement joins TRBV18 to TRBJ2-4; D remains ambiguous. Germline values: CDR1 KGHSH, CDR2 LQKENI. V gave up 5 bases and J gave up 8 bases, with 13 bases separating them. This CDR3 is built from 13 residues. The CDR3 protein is CASSAQGEDIQYF. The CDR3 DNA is TGTGCCAGCTCAGCTCAAGGTGAAGACATTCAGTACTTC.

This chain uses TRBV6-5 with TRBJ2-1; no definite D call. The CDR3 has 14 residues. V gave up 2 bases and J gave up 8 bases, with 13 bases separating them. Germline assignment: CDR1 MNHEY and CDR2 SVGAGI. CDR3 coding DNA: TGTGCCAGCAGTTACAATAGGGCCCGGGATGAGCAGTTCTTC. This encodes CASSYNRARDEQFF.

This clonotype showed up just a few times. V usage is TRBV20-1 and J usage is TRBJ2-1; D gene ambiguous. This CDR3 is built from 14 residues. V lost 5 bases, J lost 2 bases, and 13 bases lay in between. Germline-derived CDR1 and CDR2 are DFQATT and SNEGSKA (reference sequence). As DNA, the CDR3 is TGCAGTGCTGCTCGGCCAAGGGCCTACAATGAGCAGTTCTTC. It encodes CSAARPRAYNEQFF.

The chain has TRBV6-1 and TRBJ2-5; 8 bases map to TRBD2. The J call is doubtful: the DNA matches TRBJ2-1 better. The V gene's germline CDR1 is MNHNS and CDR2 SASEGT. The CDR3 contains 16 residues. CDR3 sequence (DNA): TGTGCCAGCAGTGATCACACGGGAGGGTTGGTGAGTGAGCAGTTCTTC. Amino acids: CASSDHTGGLVSEQFF.

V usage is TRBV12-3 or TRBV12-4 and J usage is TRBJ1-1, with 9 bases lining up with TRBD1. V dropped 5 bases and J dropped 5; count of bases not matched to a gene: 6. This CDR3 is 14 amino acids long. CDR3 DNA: TGTGCCAGCAGTCCCGTACAGGGGGCGACTGAAGCTTTCTTT. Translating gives CASSPVQGATEAFF.

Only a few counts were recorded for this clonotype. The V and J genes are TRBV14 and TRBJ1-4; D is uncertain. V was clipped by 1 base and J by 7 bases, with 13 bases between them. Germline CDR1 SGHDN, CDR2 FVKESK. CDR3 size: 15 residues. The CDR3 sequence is CASSQGLGFFEKLFF. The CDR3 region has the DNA TGTGCCAGCAGCCAAGGCCTGGGGTTTTTTGAAAAACTGTTTTTT.

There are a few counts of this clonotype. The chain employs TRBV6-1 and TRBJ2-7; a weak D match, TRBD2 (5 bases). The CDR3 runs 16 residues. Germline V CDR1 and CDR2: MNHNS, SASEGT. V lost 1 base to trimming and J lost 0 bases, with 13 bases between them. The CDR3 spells CASSEVRVSSSYEQYF. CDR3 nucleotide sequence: TGTGCCAGCAGTGAAGTGAGGGTGAGCAGCTCCTACGAGCAGTACTTC.

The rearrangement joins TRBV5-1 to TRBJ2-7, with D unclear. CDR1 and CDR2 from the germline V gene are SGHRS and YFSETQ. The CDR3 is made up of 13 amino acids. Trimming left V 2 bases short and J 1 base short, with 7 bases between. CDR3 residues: CASSFATSYEQYF. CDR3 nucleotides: TGCGCCAGCAGCTTTGCCACTTCCTACGAGCAGTACTTC.

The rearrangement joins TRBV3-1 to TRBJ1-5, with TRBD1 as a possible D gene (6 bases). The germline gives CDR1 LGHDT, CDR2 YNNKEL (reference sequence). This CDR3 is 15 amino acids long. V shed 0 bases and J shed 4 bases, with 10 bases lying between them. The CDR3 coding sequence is TGTGCCAGCAGCCAAGATAGCACAGGGAATCAGCCCCAGCATTTT. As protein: CASSQDSTGNQPQHF.

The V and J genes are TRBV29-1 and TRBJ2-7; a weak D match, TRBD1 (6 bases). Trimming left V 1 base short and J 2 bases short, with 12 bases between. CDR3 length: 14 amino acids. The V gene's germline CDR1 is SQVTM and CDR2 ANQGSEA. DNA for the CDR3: TGCAGCGTTGAAGTAGGCAGGGGACCCTACGAGCAGTACTTC. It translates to CSVEVGRGPYEQYF.